This T cell receptor (beta chain) was sequenced during a study of CD8 T cells in Susac syndrome. Study-wide points: It was acknowledged in the study that its TCR sequencing and HLA analysis involved a relatively small number of individuals.

This clonotype came up once. As yet, its antigen is unknown. TEMRA cells were FACS-enriched, with CD8+ and CD4+ T cells isolated negatively. Reverse transcription used about 0.45 to 1 ug RNA and random hexamers. A multiplex approach, immunoSEQ multiplex PCR, amplified TCR beta CDR3 across 54 Vbeta and 13 Jbeta. TCRdb reanalysed the immunoSEQ multiplex PCR reads using MiXCR and keeps one entry per CDR3 protein. This sample carries more than 150,000 distinct CDR3 sequences, about 95% of them seen once, and the ten largest clones take around 0.15%. This CDR3 has 16 amino acids. V was pared by 0 bases and J by 5 bases, with 11 bases between. Germline V CDR1 and CDR2: MNHNS, SASEGT.

The receptor's source is a human donor in good health. The rearrangement uses TRBV6-1 and TRBJ1-6; possibly TRBD1 for D (5 bases). The sample comprised CD4+ T cells from PBMCs. The CDR3 DNA sequence: TGTGCCAGCAGTGAAGCGCTGAACAGGAATAATTCACCCCTCCACTTT. It codes for CASSEALNRNNSPLHF.